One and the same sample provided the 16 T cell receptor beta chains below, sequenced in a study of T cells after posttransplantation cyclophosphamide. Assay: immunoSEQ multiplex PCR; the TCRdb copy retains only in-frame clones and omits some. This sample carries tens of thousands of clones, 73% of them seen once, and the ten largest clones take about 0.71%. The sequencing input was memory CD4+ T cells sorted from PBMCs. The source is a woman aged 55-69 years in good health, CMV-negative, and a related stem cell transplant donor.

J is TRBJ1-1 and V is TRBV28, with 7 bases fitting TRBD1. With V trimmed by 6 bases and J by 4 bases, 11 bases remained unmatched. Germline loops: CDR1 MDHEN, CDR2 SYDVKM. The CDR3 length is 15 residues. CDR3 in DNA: TGTGCCAGCAGGGGGACAGCGAGGAGATGCACTGAAGCTTTCTTT. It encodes CASRGTARRCTEAFF.

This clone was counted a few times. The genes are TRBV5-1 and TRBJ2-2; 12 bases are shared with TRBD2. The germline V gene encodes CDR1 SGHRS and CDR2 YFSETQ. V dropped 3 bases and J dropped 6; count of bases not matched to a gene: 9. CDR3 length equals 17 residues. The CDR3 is CASSSLGLAGLAGELFF. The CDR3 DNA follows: TGCGCCAGCAGCTCGCTGGGACTAGCGGGCCTCGCCGGGGAGCTGTTTTTT.

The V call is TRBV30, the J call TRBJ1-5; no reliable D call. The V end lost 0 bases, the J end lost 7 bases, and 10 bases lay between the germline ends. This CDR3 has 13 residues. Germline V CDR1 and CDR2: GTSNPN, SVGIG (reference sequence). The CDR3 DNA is TGTGCCTGGAGTGTACGTGAGGAACAGCCCCAGCATTTT. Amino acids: CAWSVREEQPQHF.

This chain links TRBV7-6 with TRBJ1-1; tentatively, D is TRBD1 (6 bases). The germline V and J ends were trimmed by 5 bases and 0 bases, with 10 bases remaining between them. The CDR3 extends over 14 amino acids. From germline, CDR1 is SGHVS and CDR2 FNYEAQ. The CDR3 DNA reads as TGTGCCAGCAGCCCGGGACAATTGAACACTGAAGCTTTCTTT. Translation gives CASSPGQLNTEAFF.

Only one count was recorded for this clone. The CDR3: CASSSGGTREQYF. The CDR3 nucleotides read TGTGCCAGCAGCTCGGGAGGAACGCGGGAGCAGTACTTC. The chain employs TRBV6-5 and TRBJ2-7; 7 positions agree with TRBD2. This CDR3 has 13 amino acids. Germline V gives CDR1 MNHEY, CDR2 SVGAGI. V was clipped by 6 bases and J by 7 bases; unmatched bases: 9.

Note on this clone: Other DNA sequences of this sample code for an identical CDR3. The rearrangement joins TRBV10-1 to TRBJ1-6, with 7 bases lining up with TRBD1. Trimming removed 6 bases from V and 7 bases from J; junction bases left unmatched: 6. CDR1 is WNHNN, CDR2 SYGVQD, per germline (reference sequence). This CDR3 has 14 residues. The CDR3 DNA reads TGCGCCAGCAGCGTTGGGACAGAGAATTCACCCCTCCACTTT. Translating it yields CASSVGTENSPLHF.

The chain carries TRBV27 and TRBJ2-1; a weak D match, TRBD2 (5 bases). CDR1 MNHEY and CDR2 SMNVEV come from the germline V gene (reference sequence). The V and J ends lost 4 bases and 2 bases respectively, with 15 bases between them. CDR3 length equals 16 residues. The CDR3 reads CASSSPGRRTYNEQFF. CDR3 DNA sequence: TGTGCCAGCAGTTCTCCGGGAAGAAGGACCTACAATGAGCAGTTCTTC.

CDR3 amino acids: CASSDFQGSLYNSPLHF. Written as DNA, the CDR3 is TGTGCCAGCAGCGATTTTCAGGGTAGCCTTTATAATTCACCCCTCCACTTT. The chain joins TRBV9 to TRBJ1-6; maybe TRBD1 (5 bases). CDR1 and CDR2 from the germline V gene are SGDLS and YYNGEE. The CDR3 is 17 amino acids. Trimming took off 3 bases at V and 4 bases at J, with 17 bases between the two ends.

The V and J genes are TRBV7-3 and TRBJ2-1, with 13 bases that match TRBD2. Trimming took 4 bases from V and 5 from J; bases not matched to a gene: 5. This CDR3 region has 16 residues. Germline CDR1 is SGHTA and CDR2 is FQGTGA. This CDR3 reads CASSSTSGGTHNEQFF. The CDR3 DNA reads TGTGCCAGCAGCTCGACTAGCGGGGGGACTCACAATGAGCAGTTCTTC.

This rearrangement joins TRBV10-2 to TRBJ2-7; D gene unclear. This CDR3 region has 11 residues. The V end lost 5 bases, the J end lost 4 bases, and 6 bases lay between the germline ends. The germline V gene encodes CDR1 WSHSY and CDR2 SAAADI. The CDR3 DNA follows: TGCGCCAGCAGTACTAATTACGAGCAGTACTTC. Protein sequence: CASSTNYEQYF.

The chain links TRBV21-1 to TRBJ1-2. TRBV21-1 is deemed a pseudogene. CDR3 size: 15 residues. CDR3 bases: TGTGCCAGCAGCAATGGACGAGGGAGGGACTATGGCTACACCTTC. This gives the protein CASSNGRGRDYGYTF.

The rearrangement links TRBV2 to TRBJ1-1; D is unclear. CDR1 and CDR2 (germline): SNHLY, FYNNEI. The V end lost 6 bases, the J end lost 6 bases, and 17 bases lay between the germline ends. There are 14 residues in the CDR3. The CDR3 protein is CASRINLGSSEAFF. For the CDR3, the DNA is TGTGCCAGCAGGATTAATCTCGGTAGCTCTGAAGCTTTCTTT. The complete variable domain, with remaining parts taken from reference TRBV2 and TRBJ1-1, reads EPEVTQTPSHQVTQMGQEVILRCVPISNHLYFYWYRQILGQKVEFLVSFYNNEISEKSEIFDDQFSVERPDGSNFTLKIRSTKLEDSAMYFCASRINLGSSEAFFGQGTRLTVV.

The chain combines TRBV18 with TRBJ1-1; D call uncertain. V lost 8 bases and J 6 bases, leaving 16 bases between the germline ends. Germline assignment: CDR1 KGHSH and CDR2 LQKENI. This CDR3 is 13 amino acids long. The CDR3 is CASQSLKPPEAFF. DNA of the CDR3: TGTGCCAGCCAATCCCTGAAGCCCCCTGAAGCTTTCTTT. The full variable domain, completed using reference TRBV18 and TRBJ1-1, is NAGVMQNPRHLVRRRGQEARLRCSPMKGHSHVYWYRQLPEEGLKFMVYLQKENIIDESGMPKERFSAEFPKEGPSILRIQQVVRGDSAAYFCASQSLKPPEAFFGQGTRLTVV.

The DNA for the CDR3 is TGTGCCTGGAGTGTCCTGGGGCCTGGCTACACCTTC. Amino acid sequence: CAWSVLGPGYTF. The chain couples TRBV30 to TRBJ1-2; D possibly corresponds to TRBD1 (5 bases). Trimming took off 0 bases at V and 7 bases at J, with 9 bases between the two ends. CDR1 is GTSNPN and CDR2 is SVGIG in the germline V gene (reference sequence). This CDR3 region has 12 residues.

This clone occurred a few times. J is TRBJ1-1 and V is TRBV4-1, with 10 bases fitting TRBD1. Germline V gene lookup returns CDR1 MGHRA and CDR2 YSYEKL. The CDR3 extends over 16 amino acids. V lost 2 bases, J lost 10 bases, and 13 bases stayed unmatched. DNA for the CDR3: TGCGCCAGCAGCCAAACTAGGGACAGGGGACTATACGGAGCTTTCTTT. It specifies CASSQTRDRGLYGAFF.

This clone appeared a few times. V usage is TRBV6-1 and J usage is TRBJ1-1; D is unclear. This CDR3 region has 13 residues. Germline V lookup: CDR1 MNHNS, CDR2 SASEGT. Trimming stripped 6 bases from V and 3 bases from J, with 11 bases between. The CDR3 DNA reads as TGTGCCAGCAGGAGGGAAGTTGACACTGAAGCTTTCTTT. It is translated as CASRREVDTEAFF.